A single sample gave rise to the 7 T cell receptor beta chains below, sequenced in a study of T cells in women clearing cervical HPV infection. TCRdb keeps only in-frame clones here, not all; method: immunoSEQ multiplex PCR. The specimen's table records around 37,000 clones. The sample taken for sequencing was blood buffy coat. These receptors all stem from a woman aged 18-69 years with a cervical HPV16 infection that either progressed to CIN3+ or cleared (not recorded which).

On this clone: The read comes to an end 3 residues before the CDR3 does, leaving the germline J gene to fill in the end. V gene TRBV20-1 combines with J gene TRBJ2-1; 11 positions match TRBD2. J was trimmed by 7 bases and V by 3 bases; bases with no gene match: 8. CDR3 size: 15 residues. The germline gives CDR1 DFQATT, CDR2 SNEGSKA (reference sequence). CDR3 DNA, as far as it was read: TGCAGTGCTAGGGACACGACTAGCGGGGTAAATGAG. This sequence encodes CSARDTTSGVNE. The whole CDR3 is CSARDTTSGVNEQFF.

Note on this clone: The read ends 3 residues before the CDR3 terminus; that terminus is restored from the germline J gene. This rearrangement joins TRBV5-6 to TRBJ1-2; 7 nucleotides match TRBD1. Germline CDR1 reads SGHDT; CDR2 reads YYEEEE. The V and J ends lost 7 bases and 3 bases, in that order; junction bases with no gene match: 6. The CDR3 runs to 13 residues. The sequenced CDR3 bases are TGTGCCAGCTTGCAGGGGGGTTACTATGGC. Protein: CASLQGGYYG. In full, the CDR3 reads CASLQGGYYGYTF.

In regard to this clone: The sequenced fragment ends 3 residues before the CDR3 boundary, so the rest is inferred from the germline J gene. The chain joins TRBV12-3 or TRBV12-4 to TRBJ1-6; TRBD1 matches 7 bases. The CDR3 totals 14 residues. The V segment lost 7 bases and the J segment 7 bases; nucleotides outside the gene matches: 7. CDR3 DNA, as far as it was read: TGTGCCAGCACCATCGGACAGGCCAATTCACCC. Translating it yields CASTIGQANSP. The whole CDR3 reads CASTIGQANSPLHF.

Concerning this clone: The sequenced fragment ends 3 residues before the CDR3 boundary, so the rest is inferred from the germline J gene. This chain links TRBV20-1 with TRBJ2-3; D not certain. The CDR3 is 13 residues long. Germline loops: CDR1 DFQATT, CDR2 SNEGSKA (reference sequence). Partial CDR3 DNA: TGCAGTGCTAGTGTAACAGCCCAAGAGACG. Translation gives CSASVTAQET. The full CDR3 protein is CSASVTAQETQYF.

Turning to this clone: The read falls 3 residues short of the CDR3 end, and the missing part is taken from the germline J gene. The V gene is TRBV20-1, the J gene TRBJ2-5, with D tentatively TRBD1 (6 bases). CDR1 and CDR2 (germline): DFQATT, SNEGSKA (reference sequence). With 6 bases removed from V and 0 bases from J, the gap between germline ends came to 11 bases. The CDR3 extends over 13 amino acids. The part of the CDR3 DNA that was read is TGCAGTGCCCTCACAGGGTACCAAGAGACC. Translation: CSALTGYQET. The CDR3 in its entirety is CSALTGYQETQYF.

A remark on this clone: The missing CDR3 end, 3 residues past where the read stops, is filled in from the germline J gene. The V call is TRBV6-1, the J call TRBJ2-2; D may be TRBD2 (5 bases). V lost 4 bases and J 4 bases, leaving 13 bases between the germline ends. The CDR3 has 15 residues. Looked up from germline, CDR1 is MNHNS and CDR2 is SASEGT. The sequenced part of the CDR3 DNA is TGTGCCAGCAGTGCGGTGCGGACTTCCACCGGGGAG. Protein product: CASSAVRTSTGE. The whole CDR3 sequence is CASSAVRTSTGELFF.

With respect to this clone: The sequenced fragment ends 3 residues before the CDR3 boundary, so the rest is inferred from the germline J gene. This rearrangement joins TRBV12-3 or TRBV12-4 to TRBJ2-2, with TRBD1 identical over 10 bases. This CDR3 has 16 amino acids. Germline trimming cut 6 bases from V and 2 bases from J; bases unmatched to any gene: 6. CDR3 bases read: TGTGCCAGCAGACCAGGGACAGGGGCAAACACCGGGGAG. Amino acids: CASRPGTGANTGE. The entire CDR3 is CASRPGTGANTGELFF.